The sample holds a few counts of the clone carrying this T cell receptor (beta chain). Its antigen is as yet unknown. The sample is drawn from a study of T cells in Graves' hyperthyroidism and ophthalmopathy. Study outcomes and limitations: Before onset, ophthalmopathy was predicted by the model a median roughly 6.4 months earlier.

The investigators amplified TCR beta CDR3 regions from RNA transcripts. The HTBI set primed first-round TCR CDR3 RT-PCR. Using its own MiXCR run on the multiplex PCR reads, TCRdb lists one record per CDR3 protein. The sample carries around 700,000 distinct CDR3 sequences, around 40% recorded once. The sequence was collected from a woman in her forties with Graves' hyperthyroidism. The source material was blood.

CDR3 protein: CASSQGTSGSDEQYF. For the CDR3, the DNA is TGTGCCAGCAGCCAAGGGACTAGCGGGAGCGACGAGCAGTACTTC. The chain carries TRBV7-2 and TRBJ2-7; 14 bases are a match to TRBD2. V shed 5 bases, J shed 5 bases, and the junction held 5 bases outside the gene matches. The CDR3 loop spans 15 amino acids. The germline CDR1 and CDR2 sequences are SGHTA and FQGNSA. The whole variable domain, filled in from reference TRBV7-2 and TRBJ2-7, reads GAGVSQSPSNKVTEKGKDVELRCDPISGHTALYWYRQSLGQGLEFLIYFQGNSAPDKSGLPSDRFSAERTGGSVSTLTIQRTQQEDSAVYLCASSQGTSGSDEQYFGPGTRLTVT.